This entry lists 31 T cell receptor beta chains sequenced from one sample in a study of read filtering for tumor transcriptome and immune sequencing. This library used roughly 0.4 ug RNA and molecular barcoded adaptors spanning alpha/delta and beta/gamma chains. TCRdb analysed the reads with MiXCR anew, one entry per CDR3 protein. The table records roughly 82,000 distinct CDR3 sequences, more than 9% of them present only once. Sequenced material: a population of CD138-negative cells sorted from bone marrow. Every receptor here comes from a donor over 35 with multiple myeloma.

This clonotype was seen ten or more times. The chain is built from TRBV10-3 and TRBJ2-1; D not resolved. Trimming stripped 2 bases from V and 8 bases from J, with 13 bases between. The CDR3 is made up of 14 amino acids. In germline, CDR1 is ENHRY, CDR2 SYGVKD. The CDR3 DNA follows: TGTGCCATCAGTGAGAGGGTAGCCAACGATGAGCAGTTCTTC. This sequence encodes CAISERVANDEQFF.

Comment on this clonotype: This likely comes from a read error, as the CDR3 has no conserved phenylalanine or tryptophan at its end. The rearrangement uses TRBV28 and TRBJ2-5; D remains ambiguous. V was clipped by 9 bases and J by 0 bases, with 11 bases between them. Germline-derived CDR1 and CDR2 are MDHEN and SYDVKM. The length of the CDR3 is 13 residues. CDR3: CASKGFHQETQYY. The CDR3 nucleotides read TGTGCCAGTAAGGGATTTCACCAAGAGACCCAGTACTAC.

This clonotype was observed many times. The chain carries TRBV5-1 and TRBJ1-2; 7 positions agree with TRBD1. Trimming took 4 bases from V and 4 from J; bases not matched to a gene: 22. The length of the CDR3 is 19 residues. Germline CDR1 reads SGHRS; CDR2 reads YFSETQ. The DNA of the CDR3 is TGCGCCAGCAGCCGACGCCAATCACAGGGGAAGGATAGTGGCTATGGCTACACCTTC. It translates to CASSRRQSQGKDSGYGYTF.

This clonotype was counted at least ten times. The gene calls are TRBV2 and TRBJ2-4; 10 bases line up with TRBD2. This CDR3 region has 18 residues. V trimming: 7 bases; J trimming: 8 bases; junction bases outside the gene matches: 20. Germline CDR1 is SNHLY and CDR2 is FYNNEI. CDR3 coding DNA: TGTGCCAGCATCTTGGGAGGGGTAACTAGCGGGAAGAGAGACATTCAGTACTTC. It yields the protein CASILGGVTSGKRDIQYF.

Many counts were recorded for this clonotype. The V call is TRBV6-5, the J call TRBJ2-5; D is possibly TRBD1 or TRBD2 (6 bases each). From germline, CDR1 is MNHEY and CDR2 SVGAGI. The V end lost 2 bases, the J end lost 2 bases, and 12 bases lay between the germline ends. This CDR3 is built from 15 residues. The CDR3 loop is CASSYRGRRQETQYF. The CDR3 DNA is TGTGCCAGCAGTTACCGGGGGCGCAGGCAAGAGACCCAGTACTTC.

For this clonotype: A much larger clone differs by one base, so this may be a read error. V and J are TRBV28 and TRBJ2-1; TRBD1 aligns across 10 bases. CDR1 and CDR2 from the germline V gene are MDHEN and SYDVKM. V trimming: 8 bases; J trimming: 15 bases; junction bases outside the gene matches: 13. The length of the CDR3 is 13 residues. DNA for the CDR3: TGTGCCAGCCGTTCCCTCTACCGACAGGGGGCGTTCTTC. This gives the protein CASRSLYRQGAFF.

As concerns this clonotype: With only one base between it and a far larger clone, this is likely a read error. V usage is TRBV7-9 and J usage is TRBJ2-1; D gene uncertain. The CDR3 loop spans 15 amino acids. CDR1 and CDR2 (germline): SEHNR, FQNEAQ (reference sequence). This chain's CDR3 is CASSSGLSSYNEQFF. The CDR3 DNA follows: TGTGCTAGCAGCTCAGGCTTAAGCTCCTACAATGAGCAGTTCTTC.

This clonotype was seen repeatedly, ten times or more. CDR3 nucleotides: TGTGCCAGCAGCTTAGCTCTTAACCTAGATACGCAGTATTTT. Translating gives CASSLALNLDTQYF. The chain is built from TRBV7-2 and TRBJ2-3; D ambiguous. Trimming removed 0 bases at V and 5 bases at J, with 9 bases between. This CDR3 region has 14 residues. The germline gives CDR1 SGHTA, CDR2 FQGNSA.

This clonotype was seen repeatedly, ten times or more. The gene calls are TRBV12-3 or TRBV12-4 and TRBJ2-7, with no clear D. V was clipped by 5 bases and J by 7 bases, with 18 bases between them. The CDR3 loop spans 14 amino acids. Here the CDR3 DNA reads TGTGCCAGCAGTGGCCCGGGTTCCGGTTGGGAGCAGTACTTC. Translating gives CASSGPGSGWEQYF.

This clonotype was counted many times. The chain combines TRBV18 with TRBJ1-4, with TRBD1 matching over 7 bases. V shed 4 bases, J shed 8 bases, and the junction held 16 bases outside the gene matches. Germline values: CDR1 KGHSH, CDR2 LQKENI. This CDR3 comprises 17 residues. CDR3 nucleotide sequence: TGTGCCAGCTCACGACGACAGGGAGAAGGGCTACACGAAAAACTGTTTTTT. It yields the protein CASSRRQGEGLHEKLFF. The whole variable domain, filled in from reference TRBV18 and TRBJ1-4, reads NAGVMQNPRHLVRRRGQEARLRCSPMKGHSHVYWYRQLPEEGLKFMVYLQKENIIDESGMPKERFSAEFPKEGPSILRIQQVVRGDSAAYFCASSRRQGEGLHEKLFFGSGTQLSVL.

In this sample, this clonotype turned up many times. The V gene is TRBV7-2, the J gene TRBJ2-1; D not resolved. Trimming cost V 5 bases and J 8 bases, with 13 bases left between them. This CDR3 is 13 amino acids long. CDR1 is SGHTA and CDR2 is FQGNSA in the germline V gene. As DNA, the CDR3 is TGTGCCAGCAGCCAACAAACTCACGATGAGCAGTTCTTC. It yields the protein CASSQQTHDEQFF.

There are a few counts of this clonotype. The chain employs TRBV19 and TRBJ1-2; the D gene is possibly TRBD1 (5 bases). CDR3 length equals 15 residues. Germline V gene lookup returns CDR1 LNHDA and CDR2 SQIVND (reference sequence). Trimming cost V 7 bases and J 4 bases, with 19 bases left between them. CDR3 in DNA: TGTGCCAGTACCGATCAGGTGGCAGGGAGCTATGGCTACACCTTC. Protein: CASTDQVAGSYGYTF.

At least ten counts were recorded for this clonotype. The chain links TRBV18 to TRBJ1-5; tentatively, D is TRBD1 (6 bases). From germline, CDR1 is KGHSH and CDR2 LQKENI. The length of the CDR3 is 15 residues. Trimming stripped 5 bases from V and 0 bases from J, with 11 bases between. CDR3 nucleotides: TGTGCCAGCTCAGCCTCAGGGGCTAGCAATCAGCCCCAGCATTTT. Residues: CASSASGASNQPQHF. Combining the CDR3 with reference TRBV18 and TRBJ1-5 gives the whole variable domain NAGVMQNPRHLVRRRGQEARLRCSPMKGHSHVYWYRQLPEEGLKFMVYLQKENIIDESGMPKERFSAEFPKEGPSILRIQQVVRGDSAAYFCASSASGASNQPQHFGDGTRLSIL.

This clonotype was counted at least ten times. V is TRBV7-9 and J is TRBJ2-6, with D unclear. Deletions cut 1 base from V and 0 bases from J, with 10 bases between. Germline loops: CDR1 SEHNR, CDR2 FQNEAQ (reference sequence). This CDR3 comprises 17 residues. The CDR3 region is CASSLVVGSSGANVLTF. The CDR3 DNA is TGTGCCAGCAGCTTAGTGGTGGGCAGCTCTGGGGCCAACGTCCTGACTTTC.

The chain joins TRBV7-9 to TRBJ1-2; maybe TRBD1 (6 bases). From germline, CDR1 is SEHNR and CDR2 FQNEAQ (reference sequence). V was cut by 2 bases and J by 8 bases, with 21 bases left in between. The CDR3 length is 16 residues. CDR3 bases: TGTGCCAGCAGCTTAATCGAATCCGGGGGGGCAGGAGGCTACACCTTC. Encoded protein: CASSLIESGGAGGYTF.

This clonotype appeared many times. The CDR3 sequence: CAWGAARPYNEQFF. The CDR3 DNA sequence: TGTGCCTGGGGGGCGGCCAGACCTTACAATGAGCAGTTCTTC. The chain combines TRBV30 with TRBJ2-1, with D perhaps TRBD1 (5 bases). This CDR3 has 14 amino acids. Germline V lookup: CDR1 GTSNPN, CDR2 SVGIG (reference sequence). V shed 5 bases and J shed 4 bases, with 15 bases lying between them.

This clonotype showed up many times. The chain joins TRBV7-9 to TRBJ1-1; 8 bases map to TRBD1. The CDR3 is made up of 14 amino acids. The germline V gene encodes CDR1 SEHNR and CDR2 FQNEAQ (reference sequence). V lost 3 bases and J lost 5; bases outside the gene matches: 5. This chain's CDR3 is CASSLQGAGTEAFF. CDR3 DNA: TGTGCCAGCAGCTTGCAGGGGGCAGGGACTGAAGCTTTCTTT.

Notes on this clonotype: A read error may explain this, as a much larger clone is one base away. V gene TRBV6-5 combines with J gene TRBJ2-7; D not certain. The CDR3 consists of 11 residues. Germline V gene data show CDR1 as MNHEY and CDR2 as SVGAGI. CDR3 loop: CSSSYSYEQYF. The CDR3 DNA reads TGTTCCAGCAGTTACAGCTACGAGCAGTACTTC.

The table lists this clonotype with a few counts. The chain employs TRBV7-9 and TRBJ2-1; the D gene is possibly TRBD2 (7 bases). V was pared by 3 bases and J by 2 bases, with 17 bases between. CDR3 length: 17 residues. Germline CDR1 reads SEHNR; CDR2 reads FQNEAQ (reference sequence). The CDR3, as DNA: TGTGCCAGCAGCTTGGGGGGGGCAGGAAGCCCCTACAATGAGCAGTTCTTC. Translated, it gives CASSLGGAGSPYNEQFF.

This clonotype was seen many times. This chain connects TRBV2 to TRBJ2-1; possibly TRBD2 for D (6 bases). The germline CDR1 and CDR2 sequences are SNHLY and FYNNEI. Trimming pared 5 bases from V and 2 bases from J, leaving 13 bases between. The CDR3 length is 15 residues. The CDR3 is CASSRYGSAYNEQFF. The CDR3 nucleotides are TGTGCCAGCAGTCGGTACGGGAGTGCCTACAATGAGCAGTTCTTC.

This clonotype has at least ten counts. V usage is TRBV20-1 and J usage is TRBJ1-5; TRBD1 might be the D (5 bases). The germline CDR1 and CDR2 sequences are DFQATT and SNEGSKA (reference sequence). The V end lost 6 bases, the J end lost 3 bases, and 12 bases lay between the germline ends. The CDR3 length is 13 residues. The CDR3 region has the DNA TGCAGTGCCCGGGGAGGGGTCAATCAGCCCCAGCATTTT. Amino acid sequence: CSARGGVNQPQHF.

Many counts were recorded for this clonotype. The rearrangement links TRBV5-1 to TRBJ2-5; unclear D gene. CDR3 length: 13 amino acids. V was clipped by 4 bases and J by 5 bases, with 12 bases between them. CDR1 is SGHRS, CDR2 YFSETQ, per germline. For the CDR3, the DNA is TGCGCCAGCAGCCAAGGACCTGGGGAGACCCAGTACTTC. Translation gives CASSQGPGETQYF.

The sample holds many counts of this clonotype. J is TRBJ2-5 and V is TRBV29-1; 10 bases are shared with TRBD1. CDR3 length: 12 amino acids. Losses at the gene ends were 7 bases for V and 4 bases for J; bases not matched to a gene: 3. CDR1 and CDR2 (germline): SQVTM, ANQGSEA. The CDR3 DNA reads TGCAGCGCCGACAGGGGGCGAGAGACCCAGTACTTC. This codes for CSADRGRETQYF.

There are many counts of this clonotype. This chain uses TRBV7-9 with TRBJ1-1, with D possibly being TRBD1 (5 bases). Trimming cost V 5 bases and J 12 bases, with 19 bases left between them. The germline V gene encodes CDR1 SEHNR and CDR2 FQNEAQ (reference sequence). The CDR3 has 13 residues. The DNA for the CDR3 is TGTGCCAGCAGCCCCGGGACCCCAGGCCGAACTTTCTTT. It is translated as CASSPGTPGRTFF.

About this clonotype: Since no conserved phenylalanine or tryptophan closes the CDR3, a read error is the likely cause. This chain connects TRBV20-1 to TRBJ2-7; D gene unclear. CDR3 length: 11 amino acids. V was trimmed by 4 bases and J by 2 bases, leaving 6 bases between them. CDR1 and CDR2 (germline): DFQATT, SNEGSKA (reference sequence). Here the CDR3 reads CSAKYAYEQYS. The CDR3 region has the DNA TGCAGTGCTAAGTACGCCTACGAGCAGTACTCC.

This clonotype was picked up many times. The genes are TRBV29-1 and TRBJ1-1, with D unclear. The V end lost 4 bases, the J end lost 8 bases, and 11 bases lay between the germline ends. Per the germline V gene, CDR1 is SQVTM and CDR2 is ANQGSEA. This CDR3 contains 11 residues. The CDR3 bases are TGCAGCGTTGGATCCGGAGGAGAAGCTTTCTTT. It translates to CSVGSGGEAFF.

Remarks on this clonotype: A junction end diverges from the germline sequence, so it may reflect a read error. The chain is built from TRBV20-1 and TRBJ2-3, with a possible D match to TRBD1 (7 bases). Germline lookup yields CDR1 DFQATT and CDR2 SNEGSKA (reference sequence). The CDR3 spans 14 residues. The CDR3 loop reads CSAKEGAGADTQYF. In DNA form, the CDR3 reads TGCAGTGCTAAGGAGGGGGCAGGAGCAGATACGCAGTATTTC.

This clonotype occurred a few times. A much larger clone differs by one base, so this may be a read error. The V call is TRBV30, the J call TRBJ1-1; 8 bases line up with TRBD1. Germline V gives CDR1 GTSNPN, CDR2 SVGIG (reference sequence). The CDR3 runs to 13 residues. CDR3 DNA: TGTGCCTGGGGACAGGGATTGAACACTGAAGCTGTCTTT. Amino acids: CAWGQGLNTEAVF.

This clonotype was observed at least ten times. The chain is built from TRBV20-1 and TRBJ2-3; 9 bases match TRBD1. V trimming: 5 bases; J trimming: 3 bases; junction bases outside the gene matches: 9. The germline gives CDR1 DFQATT, CDR2 SNEGSKA (reference sequence). This CDR3 spans 15 amino acids. The CDR3 DNA reads as TGCAGTGCTGGGGCATACAGGGGGCAGACAGATACGCAGTATTTT. Encoded protein: CSAGAYRGQTDTQYF.

This clonotype appeared many times. V is TRBV20-1 and J is TRBJ2-6; tentative D call: TRBD1 (6 bases). CDR1 is DFQATT, CDR2 SNEGSKA, per germline (reference sequence). The CDR3 extends over 15 amino acids. V lost 0 bases and J 4 bases, leaving 10 bases between the germline ends. The CDR3 nucleotides read TGCAGTGCTAGAGACAGGGGATCAGGGGCCAACGTCCTGACTTTC. Translated, it gives CSARDRGSGANVLTF.

This clonotype was seen at least ten times. The V call is TRBV20-1, the J call TRBJ2-3; D not certain. The V and J ends lost 1 base and 0 bases respectively, with 14 bases between them. Looked up from germline, CDR1 is DFQATT and CDR2 is SNEGSKA (reference sequence). The CDR3 is made up of 16 amino acids. CDR3 sequence reads: CSARASSWTSTDTQYF. CDR3 DNA: TGCAGTGCTAGAGCGAGCTCCTGGACCAGCACAGATACGCAGTATTTT.